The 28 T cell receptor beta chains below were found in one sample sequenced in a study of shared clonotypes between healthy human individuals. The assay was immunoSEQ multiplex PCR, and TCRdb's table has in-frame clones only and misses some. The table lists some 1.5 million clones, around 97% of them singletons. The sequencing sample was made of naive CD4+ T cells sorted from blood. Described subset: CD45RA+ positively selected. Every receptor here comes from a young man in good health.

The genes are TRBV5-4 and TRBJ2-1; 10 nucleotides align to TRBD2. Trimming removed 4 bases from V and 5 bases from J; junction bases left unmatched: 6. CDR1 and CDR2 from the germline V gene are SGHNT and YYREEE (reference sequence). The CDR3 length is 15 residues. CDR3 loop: CASSPSGSMNNEQFF. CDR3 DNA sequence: TGTGCCAGCAGCCCTAGCGGGAGTATGAACAATGAGCAGTTCTTC.

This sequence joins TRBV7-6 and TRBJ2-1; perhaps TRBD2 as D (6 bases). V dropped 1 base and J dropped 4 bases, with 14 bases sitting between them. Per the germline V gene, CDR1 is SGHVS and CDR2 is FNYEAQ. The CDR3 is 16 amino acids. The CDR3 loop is CASSLVGGGVYNEQFF. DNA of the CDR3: TGTGCCAGCAGCTTAGTGGGAGGAGGGGTTTACAATGAGCAGTTCTTC.

CDR3 sequence: CASSSDRWNTGELFF. The CDR3 DNA is TGCGCCAGCAGCTCGGACAGGTGGAACACCGGGGAGCTGTTTTTT. This chain uses TRBV5-1 with TRBJ2-2, with TRBD1 matching over 7 bases. Germline V gene data show CDR1 as SGHRS and CDR2 as YFSETQ. V shed 3 bases, J shed 1 base, and the junction held 3 bases outside the gene matches. The CDR3 totals 15 residues.

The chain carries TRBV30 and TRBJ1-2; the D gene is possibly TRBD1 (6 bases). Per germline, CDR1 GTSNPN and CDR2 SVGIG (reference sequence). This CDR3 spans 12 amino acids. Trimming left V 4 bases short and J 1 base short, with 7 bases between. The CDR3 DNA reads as TGTGCCTGGACAGGGGATAACTATGGCTACACCTTC. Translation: CAWTGDNYGYTF.

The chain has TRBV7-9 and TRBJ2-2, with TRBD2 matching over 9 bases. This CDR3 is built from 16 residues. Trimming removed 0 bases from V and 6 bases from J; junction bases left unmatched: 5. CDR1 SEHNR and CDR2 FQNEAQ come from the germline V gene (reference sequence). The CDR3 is CASSLARGLASGELFF. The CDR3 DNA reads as TGTGCCAGCAGCTTAGCGCGTGGACTAGCGTCCGGGGAGCTGTTTTTT.

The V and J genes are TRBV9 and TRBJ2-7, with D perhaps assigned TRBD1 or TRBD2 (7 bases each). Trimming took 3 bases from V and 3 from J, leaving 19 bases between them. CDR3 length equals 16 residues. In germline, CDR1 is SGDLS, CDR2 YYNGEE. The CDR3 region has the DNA TGTGCCAGCAGCGGAGGGGGGGACAGCCGCCTCTACGAGCAGTACTTC. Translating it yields CASSGGGDSRLYEQYF.

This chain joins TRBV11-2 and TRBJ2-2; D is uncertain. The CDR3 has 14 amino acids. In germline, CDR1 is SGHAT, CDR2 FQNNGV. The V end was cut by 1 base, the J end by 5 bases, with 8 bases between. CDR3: CASSLVVATGELFF. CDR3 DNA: TGTGCCAGCAGCTTAGTGGTTGCGACCGGGGAGCTGTTTTTT.

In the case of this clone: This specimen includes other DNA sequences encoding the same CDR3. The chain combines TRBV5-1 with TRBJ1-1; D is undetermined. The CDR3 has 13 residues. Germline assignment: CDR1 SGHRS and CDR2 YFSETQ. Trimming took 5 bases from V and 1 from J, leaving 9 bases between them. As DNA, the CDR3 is TGCGCCAGCAGTCGAACAGAGAACACTGAAGCTTTCTTT. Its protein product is CASSRTENTEAFF.

Here the CDR3 reads CASSLKKTTGELFF. CDR3 bases: TGTGCCAGCAGCTTAAAGAAGACCACCGGGGAGCTGTTTTTT. The V gene is TRBV7-3, the J gene TRBJ2-2; D not certain. Germline V CDR1 and CDR2: SGHTA, FQGTGA. The CDR3 contains 14 residues. The ends were cut back, 1 base at V and 4 bases at J, with 7 bases in the middle. Full variable domain (outside the CDR3, taken from reference TRBV7-3 and TRBJ2-2): GAGVSQTPSNKVTEKGKYVELRCDPISGHTALYWYRQSLGQGPEFLIYFQGTGAADDSGLPNDRFFAVRPEGSVSTLKIQRTERGDSAVYLCASSLKKTTGELFFGEGSRLTVL.

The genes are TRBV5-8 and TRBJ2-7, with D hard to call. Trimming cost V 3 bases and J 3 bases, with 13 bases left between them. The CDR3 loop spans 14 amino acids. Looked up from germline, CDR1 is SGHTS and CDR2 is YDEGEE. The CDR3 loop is CASSWDRQVYEQYF. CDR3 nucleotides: TGTGCCAGCAGCTGGGATCGACAAGTCTACGAGCAGTACTTC.

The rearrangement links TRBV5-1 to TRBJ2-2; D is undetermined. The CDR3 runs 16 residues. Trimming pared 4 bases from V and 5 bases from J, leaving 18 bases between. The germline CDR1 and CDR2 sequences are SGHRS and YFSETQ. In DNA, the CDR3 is TGCGCCAGCAGCGAGCGAGCCGGTACGGGTACCGGGGAGCTGTTTTTT. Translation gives CASSERAGTGTGELFF.

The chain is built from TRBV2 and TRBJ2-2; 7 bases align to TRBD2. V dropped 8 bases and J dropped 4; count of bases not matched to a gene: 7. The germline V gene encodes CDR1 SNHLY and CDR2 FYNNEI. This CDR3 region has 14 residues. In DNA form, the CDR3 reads TGTGCCAGCGGGAGGGAAAGAGGCACCGGGGAGCTGTTTTTT. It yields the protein CASGRERGTGELFF. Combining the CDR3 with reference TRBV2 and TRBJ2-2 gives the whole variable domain EPEVTQTPSHQVTQMGQEVILRCVPISNHLYFYWYRQILGQKVEFLVSFYNNEISEKSEIFDDQFSVERPDGSNFTLKIRSTKLEDSAMYFCASGRERGTGELFFGEGSRLTVL.

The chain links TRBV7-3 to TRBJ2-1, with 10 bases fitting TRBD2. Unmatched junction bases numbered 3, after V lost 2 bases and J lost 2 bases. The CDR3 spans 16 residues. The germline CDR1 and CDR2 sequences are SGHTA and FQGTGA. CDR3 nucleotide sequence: TGTGCCAGCAGCTTATATCTAGCGGGAGCCTACAATGAGCAGTTCTTC. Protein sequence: CASSLYLAGAYNEQFF. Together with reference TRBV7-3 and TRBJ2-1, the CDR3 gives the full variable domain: GAGVSQTPSNKVTEKGKYVELRCDPISGHTALYWYRQSLGQGPEFLIYFQGTGAADDSGLPNDRFFAVRPEGSVSTLKIQRTERGDSAVYLCASSLYLAGAYNEQFFGPGTRLTVL.

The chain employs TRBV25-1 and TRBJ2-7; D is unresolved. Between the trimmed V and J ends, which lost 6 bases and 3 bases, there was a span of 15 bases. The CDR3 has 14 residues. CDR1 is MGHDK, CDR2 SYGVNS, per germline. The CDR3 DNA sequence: TGTGCCAGCAGGATAGGATCAGGTCACTACGAGCAGTACTTC. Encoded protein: CASRIGSGHYEQYF.

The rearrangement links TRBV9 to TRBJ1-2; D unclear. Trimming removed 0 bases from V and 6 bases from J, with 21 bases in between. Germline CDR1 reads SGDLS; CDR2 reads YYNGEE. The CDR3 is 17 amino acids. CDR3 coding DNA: TGTGCCAGCAGCGTAGACCGCGACGAGGGCTCGACTCATGGCTACACCTTC. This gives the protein CASSVDRDEGSTHGYTF.

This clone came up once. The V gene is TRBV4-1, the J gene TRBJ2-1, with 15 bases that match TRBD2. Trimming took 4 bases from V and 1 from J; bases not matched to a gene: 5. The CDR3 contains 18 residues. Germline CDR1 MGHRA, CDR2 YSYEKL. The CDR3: CASSLGLAGGPSYNEQFF. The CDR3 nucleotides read TGCGCCAGCAGCCTGGGACTAGCGGGAGGCCCGTCCTACAATGAGCAGTTCTTC.

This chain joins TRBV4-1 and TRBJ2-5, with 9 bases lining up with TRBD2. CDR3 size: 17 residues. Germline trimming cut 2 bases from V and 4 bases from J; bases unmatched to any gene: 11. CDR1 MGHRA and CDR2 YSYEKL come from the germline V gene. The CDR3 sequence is CASSQRMTSGSPETQYF. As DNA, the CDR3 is TGCGCCAGCAGCCAAAGAATGACTAGCGGTTCCCCAGAGACCCAGTACTTC.

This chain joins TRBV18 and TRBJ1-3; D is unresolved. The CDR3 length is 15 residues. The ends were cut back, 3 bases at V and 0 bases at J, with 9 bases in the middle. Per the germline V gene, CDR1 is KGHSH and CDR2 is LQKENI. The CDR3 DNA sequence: TGTGCCAGCTCACCCGGGAGATACTCTGGAAACACCATATATTTT. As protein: CASSPGRYSGNTIYF.

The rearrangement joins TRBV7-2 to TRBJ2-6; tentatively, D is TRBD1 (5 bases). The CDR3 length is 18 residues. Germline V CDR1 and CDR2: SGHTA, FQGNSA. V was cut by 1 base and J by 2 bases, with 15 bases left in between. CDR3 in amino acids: CASSLGIPRQTGANVLTF. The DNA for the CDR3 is TGTGCCAGCAGCTTAGGGATCCCTCGACAGACTGGGGCCAACGTCCTGACTTTC.

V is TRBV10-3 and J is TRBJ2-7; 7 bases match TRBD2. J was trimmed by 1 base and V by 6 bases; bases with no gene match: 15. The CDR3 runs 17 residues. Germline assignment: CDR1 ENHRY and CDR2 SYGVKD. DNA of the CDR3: TGTGCCATCAGGACGGGGGGAAGCGAGGGGATATCCTACGAGCAGTACTTC. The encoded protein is CAIRTGGSEGISYEQYF.

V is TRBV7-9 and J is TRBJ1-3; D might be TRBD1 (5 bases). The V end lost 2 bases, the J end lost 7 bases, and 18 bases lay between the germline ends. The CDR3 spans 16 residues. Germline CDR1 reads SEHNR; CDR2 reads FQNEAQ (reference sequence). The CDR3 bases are TGTGCCAGCAGCTTAATGGGGACGCATCTGGACAACACCATATATTTT. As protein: CASSLMGTHLDNTIYF.

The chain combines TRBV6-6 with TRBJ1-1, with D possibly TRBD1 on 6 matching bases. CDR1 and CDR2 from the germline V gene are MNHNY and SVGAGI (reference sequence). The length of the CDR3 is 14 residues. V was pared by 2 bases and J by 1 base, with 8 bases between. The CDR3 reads CASSYGQKNTEAFF. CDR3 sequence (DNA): TGTGCCAGCAGTTACGGACAGAAGAACACTGAAGCTTTCTTT.

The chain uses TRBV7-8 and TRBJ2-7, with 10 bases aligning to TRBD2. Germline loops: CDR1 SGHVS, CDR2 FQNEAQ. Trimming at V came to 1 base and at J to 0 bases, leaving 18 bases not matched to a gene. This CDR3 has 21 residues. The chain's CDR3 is CASSLVRGGLAQDRSSYEQYF. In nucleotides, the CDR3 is TGTGCCAGCAGCTTAGTTCGAGGGGGACTAGCGCAAGATAGGAGCTCCTACGAGCAGTACTTC.

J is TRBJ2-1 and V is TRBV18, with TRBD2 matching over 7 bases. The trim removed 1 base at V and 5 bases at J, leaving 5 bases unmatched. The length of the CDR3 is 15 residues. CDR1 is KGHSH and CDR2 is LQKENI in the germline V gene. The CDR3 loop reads CASSPLLATNNEQFF. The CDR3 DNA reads TGTGCCAGCTCACCACTACTAGCGACTAACAATGAGCAGTTCTTC. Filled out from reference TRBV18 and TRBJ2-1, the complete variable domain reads NAGVMQNPRHLVRRRGQEARLRCSPMKGHSHVYWYRQLPEEGLKFMVYLQKENIIDESGMPKERFSAEFPKEGPSILRIQQVVRGDSAAYFCASSPLLATNNEQFFGPGTRLTVL.

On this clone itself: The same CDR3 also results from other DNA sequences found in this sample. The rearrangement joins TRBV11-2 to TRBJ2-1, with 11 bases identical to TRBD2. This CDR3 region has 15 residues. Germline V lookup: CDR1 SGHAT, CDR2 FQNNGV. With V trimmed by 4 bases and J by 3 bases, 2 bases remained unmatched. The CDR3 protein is CASSSLAGGYNEQFF. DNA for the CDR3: TGTGCCAGCAGCTCGCTAGCGGGAGGCTACAATGAGCAGTTCTTC.

This CDR3 is CSTRGGSRDTQYF. CDR3 DNA: TGCAGCACCCGAGGAGGGTCGAGAGATACGCAGTATTTT. The gene calls are TRBV29-1 and TRBJ2-3, with D perhaps matching TRBD2 (6 bases). V lost 8 bases, J lost 5 bases, and 17 bases lay in between. The CDR3 extends over 13 amino acids. The germline V gene has CDR1 SQVTM and CDR2 ANQGSEA.

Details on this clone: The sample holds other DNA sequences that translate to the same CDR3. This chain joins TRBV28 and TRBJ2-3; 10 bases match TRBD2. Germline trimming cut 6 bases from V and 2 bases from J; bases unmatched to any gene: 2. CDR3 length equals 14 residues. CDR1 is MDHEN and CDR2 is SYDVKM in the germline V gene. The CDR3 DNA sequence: TGTGCCAGCAGCCTAGCGGGAGTCACAGATACGCAGTATTTT. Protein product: CASSLAGVTDTQYF.

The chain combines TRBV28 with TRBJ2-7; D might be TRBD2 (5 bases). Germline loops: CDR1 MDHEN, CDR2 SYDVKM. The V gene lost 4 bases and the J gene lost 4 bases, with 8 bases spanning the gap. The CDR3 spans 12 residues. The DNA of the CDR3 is TGTGCCAGCAGTTATGAGGGTTACGAGCAGTACTTC. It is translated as CASSYEGYEQYF.